The entry below describes one T cell receptor beta chain. In the original analysis: Scientists estimated how many nucleated cells there were by amplifying reference gene primers. Repertoires were generated with immunoSEQ multiplex PCR, while TCRdb's copy carries only in-frame clones and drops some. The DNA was the basis for D and trimming; V, J and clone size are from that table. Among about 150,000 clones listed, 76% were seen once. The data were taken from a study of blood T cell repertoires in COVID-19. Study-wide context: The United States, Italy and Spain supplied acute and convalescent COVID-19 samples. PBMCs, B-cell-depleted T cells, or T cells were the source of the cDNA or gDNA that made up the material.

The CDR3 contains 13 residues. Trimming shortened V by 9 bases and J by 4 bases, and 13 bases separated the two germline ends. Germline loops: CDR1 LNHDA, CDR2 SQIVND (reference sequence). This clonotype was sampled from a woman of 80 years or more with acute or convalescent COVID-19. V usage is TRBV19 and J usage is TRBJ1-5, with a weak D call TRBD1 (6 bases). Sequenced: peripheral blood. The CDR3 coding sequence is TGTGCCAGCCGAAAACAGGGTAATCAGCCCCAGCATTTT. Translating gives CASRKQGNQPQHF.